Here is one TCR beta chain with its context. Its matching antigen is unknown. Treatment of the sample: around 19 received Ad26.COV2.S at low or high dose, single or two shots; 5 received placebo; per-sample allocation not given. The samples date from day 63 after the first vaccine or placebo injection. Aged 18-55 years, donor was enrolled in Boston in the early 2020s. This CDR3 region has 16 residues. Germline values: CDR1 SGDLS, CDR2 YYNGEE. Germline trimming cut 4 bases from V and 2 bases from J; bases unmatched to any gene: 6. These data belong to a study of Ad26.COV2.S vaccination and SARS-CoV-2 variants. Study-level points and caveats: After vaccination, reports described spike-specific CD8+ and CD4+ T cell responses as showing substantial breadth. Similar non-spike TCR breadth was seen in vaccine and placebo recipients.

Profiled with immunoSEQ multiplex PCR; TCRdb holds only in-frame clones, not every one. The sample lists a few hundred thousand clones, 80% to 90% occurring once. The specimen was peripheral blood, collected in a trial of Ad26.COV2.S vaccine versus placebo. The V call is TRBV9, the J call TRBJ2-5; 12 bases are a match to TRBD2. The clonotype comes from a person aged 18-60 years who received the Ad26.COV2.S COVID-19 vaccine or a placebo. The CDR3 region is CASSSSTSGGQETQYF. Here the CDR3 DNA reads TGTGCCAGCAGCTCCTCGACTAGCGGGGGTCAAGAGACCCAGTACTTC.